Below are 10 T cell receptor beta chains sequenced from a single sample in a study of T cell repertoires in cytomegalovirus infection. TCRdb re-analysed the reads in MiXCR, keeping a single row per CDR3 protein. The sample includes about 70,000 distinct CDR3 sequences, 20% seen only once; the top ten take about 63%. No cognate antigen is known for these TCRs. The sample here was CD8+ T cells from cultured PBMCs, taken from culture after CMV antigen stimulation. The receptors stem from a human donor in good health (CMV status not recorded). Some clones in this sample may be carry-over from other donors' samples.

CDR3 sequence reads: CASSLGTGNTIYF. The CDR3 DNA sequence: TGTGCCAGCAGCCTCGGGACTGGAAACACCATATATTTT. This chain joins TRBV7-9 and TRBJ1-3; D gene uncertain. Germline values: CDR1 SEHNR, CDR2 FQNEAQ (reference sequence). The CDR3 has 13 residues. The V and J ends lost 5 bases and 2 bases respectively, with 7 bases between them. Variable domain in full (rest from reference TRBV7-9 and TRBJ1-3): DTGVSQNPRHKITKRGQNVTFRCDPISEHNRLYWYRQTLGQGPEFLTYFQNEAQLEKSRLLSDRFSAERPKGSFSTLEIQRTEQGDSAMYLCASSLGTGNTIYFGEGSWLTVV.

The chain has TRBV20-1 and TRBJ2-1; D gene unclear. V shed 0 bases and J shed 14 bases, with 14 bases lying between them. Germline assignment: CDR1 DFQATT and CDR2 SNEGSKA (reference sequence). The CDR3 runs 12 residues. CDR3 sequence: CSARDPWNWEFF. CDR3 sequence (DNA): TGCAGTGCTAGAGATCCATGGAATTGGGAGTTCTTC.

This clonotype appeared a few times. The V call is TRBV7-2, the J call TRBJ2-5; weak D call: TRBD2 (5 bases). V dropped 2 bases and J dropped 4 bases, with 17 bases sitting between them. In germline, CDR1 is SGHTA, CDR2 FQGNSA. This CDR3 has 16 amino acids. The CDR3 here is CASSLSRGSKGETQYF. DNA for the CDR3: TGTGCCAGCAGCTTAAGTCGAGGGAGTAAGGGAGAGACCCAGTACTTC. Drawing the rest from reference TRBV7-2 and TRBJ2-5, the complete variable domain is GAGVSQSPSNKVTEKGKDVELRCDPISGHTALYWYRQSLGQGLEFLIYFQGNSAPDKSGLPSDRFSAERTGGSVSTLTIQRTQQEDSAVYLCASSLSRGSKGETQYFGPGTRLLVL.

CDR3 sequence (DNA): TGTGCCAGCAGCTTGTGGGGGGAGATAACTAACTATGGCTACACCTTC. This translates into CASSLWGEITNYGYTF. The rearrangement links TRBV5-6 to TRBJ1-2; the D gene is possibly TRBD1 (5 bases). The germline gives CDR1 SGHDT, CDR2 YYEEEE. V lost 1 base, J lost 0 bases, and 13 bases lay in between. The CDR3 is 16 amino acids.

With respect to this clonotype: Since a much larger clone is just one base distant, this may be a read error. This chain links TRBV7-6 with TRBJ1-2; a weak D match, TRBD1 (5 bases). CDR1 and CDR2 (germline): SGHVS, FNYEAQ. This CDR3 region has 15 residues. V lost 1 base to trimming and J lost 4 bases, with 13 bases between them. CDR3 sequence reads: CASSLDVQGGYGYTF. CDR3 DNA sequence: TGTGCCAGCAGCTTAGACGTGCAGGGCGGCTATGGCTACACCTTC.

There are many counts of this clonotype. The chain uses TRBV7-8 and TRBJ2-2; tentatively, D is TRBD1 or TRBD2 (5 bases each). The CDR3 extends over 19 amino acids. The germline V gene has CDR1 SGHVS and CDR2 FQNEAQ. The ends were cut back, 8 bases at V and 0 bases at J, with 25 bases in the middle. The CDR3 spells CASGVERGIGASNTGELFF. The CDR3 nucleotides read TGTGCCAGCGGAGTTGAGAGAGGGATCGGGGCCTCGAACACCGGGGAGCTGTTTTTT.

This clonotype counts as medium-sized. The chain couples TRBV6-6 to TRBJ2-1; D is ambiguous. This CDR3 has 12 residues. With 2 bases removed from V and 5 bases from J, the gap between germline ends came to 4 bases. CDR1 is MNHNY and CDR2 is SVGAGI in the germline V gene (reference sequence). DNA for the CDR3: TGTGCCAGCAGTTACACGGACAATGAGCAGTTCTTC. The encoded protein is CASSYTDNEQFF.

The rearrangement links TRBV2 to TRBJ2-7, with 7 bases aligning to TRBD1. The V segment lost 8 bases and the J segment 3 bases; nucleotides outside the gene matches: 7. Germline V gives CDR1 SNHLY, CDR2 FYNNEI. The CDR3 extends over 13 amino acids. As DNA, the CDR3 is TGTGCCAGCTTATGGACAGGAAACTACGAGCAGTACTTC. Its translation is CASLWTGNYEQYF.

V is TRBV7-8 and J is TRBJ1-2; no reliable D call. Germline V gives CDR1 SGHVS, CDR2 FQNEAQ. The CDR3 is 15 residues long. Deletions cut 5 bases from V and 0 bases from J, with 13 bases between. CDR3: CASSKTAAANYGYTF. CDR3 coding DNA: TGTGCCAGCAGCAAAACGGCAGCAGCTAACTATGGCTACACCTTC.

In its sample, this clonotype was seen once. CDR3 bases: TGTGCCAGCACTGGGGGCGTGGATTCACCCCTCCACTTT. Amino acid sequence: CASTGGVDSPLHF. The rearrangement uses TRBV27 and TRBJ1-6, with D maybe TRBD1 (6 bases). V was trimmed by 7 bases and J by 8 bases, leaving 12 bases between them. Germline CDR1 is MNHEY and CDR2 is SMNVEV (reference sequence). This CDR3 has 13 amino acids.